A single sample is the source of the 32 T cell receptor beta chains below, sequenced in a study of blood T cell repertoires in COVID-19. Clones were read by immunoSEQ multiplex PCR, and TCRdb kept only the in-frame ones, dropping some. This table has roughly 200,000 clones, roughly four fifths appearing once. Sequencing was carried out using peripheral blood. These receptors came from a middle-aged woman with COVID-19, enrolled during active disease.

The genes are TRBV4-1 and TRBJ1-4, with TRBD1 as a possible D gene (6 bases). V was trimmed by 3 bases and J by 10 bases, leaving 9 bases between them. Germline CDR1 is MGHRA and CDR2 is YSYEKL. The CDR3 sequence is 12 residues long. The CDR3 spells CASSHLQGKLFF. The CDR3 DNA follows: TGCGCCAGCAGCCACCTACAGGGAAAACTGTTTTTT.

This clone was observed a handful of times. J is TRBJ2-7 and V is TRBV2; 9 bases align to TRBD1. Trimming removed 6 bases from V and 5 bases from J; junction bases left unmatched: 5. The CDR3 spans 13 residues. CDR1 and CDR2 from the germline V gene are SNHLY and FYNNEI. CDR3 protein: CASSWDRVNEQYV. DNA for the CDR3: TGTGCCAGCAGCTGGGACAGGGTGAACGAGCAGTACGTC.

The chain is built from TRBV24-1 and TRBJ2-5, with 11 positions matching TRBD2. CDR3 length: 17 residues. Germline lookup yields CDR1 KGHDR and CDR2 SFDVKD. Germline trimming cut 2 bases from V and 1 base from J; bases unmatched to any gene: 5. The CDR3 nucleotides read TGTGCCACCAGTGATTCCCGACTAGCGGGAACCCAAGAGACCCAGTACTTC. Residues: CATSDSRLAGTQETQYF.

V and J are TRBV5-6 and TRBJ1-2; D possibly corresponds to TRBD1 (6 bases). CDR1 and CDR2 from the germline V gene are SGHDT and YYEEEE. Trimming removed 2 bases at V and 4 bases at J, with 12 bases between. This CDR3 spans 14 amino acids. The CDR3, as DNA: TGTGCCAGCAGCTTCTCAGGGGACCCCTATGGCTACACCTTC. The encoded protein is CASSFSGDPYGYTF. Together with reference TRBV5-6 and TRBJ1-2, the CDR3 gives the full variable domain: DAGVTQSPTHLIKTRGQQVTLRCSPKSGHDTVSWYQQALGQGPQFIFQYYEEEERQRGNFPDRFSGHQFPNYSSELNVNALLLGDSALYLCASSFSGDPYGYTFGSGTRLTVV.

This chain joins TRBV12-5 and TRBJ2-1; a possible D gene is TRBD2 (6 bases). The CDR3 has 15 amino acids. Looked up from germline, CDR1 is LGHNT and CDR2 is FRNRAP. V shed 6 bases and J shed 0 bases, with 12 bases lying between them. The CDR3 DNA follows: TGTGCTAGTGGCCTCGGGACTTTCTCCTACAATGAGCAGTTCTTC. Its protein product is CASGLGTFSYNEQFF.

The rearrangement links TRBV3-1 (or the pseudogene TRBV3-2) to TRBJ1-1; the D is unclear. CDR1 LGHDT and CDR2 YNNKEL come from the germline V gene (reference sequence). V lost 2 bases to trimming and J lost 0 bases, with 10 bases between them. The CDR3 is 15 amino acids. The CDR3 loop reads CASSQFRGLNTEAFF. The CDR3 DNA is TGTGCCAGCAGCCAATTTCGTGGCCTGAACACTGAAGCTTTCTTT.

The V and J genes are TRBV7-2 and TRBJ2-7, with a weak D call TRBD1 (5 bases). V shed 2 bases and J shed 3 bases, with 17 bases lying between them. The CDR3 consists of 16 residues. CDR1 and CDR2 from the germline V gene are SGHTA and FQGNSA. CDR3 in DNA: TGTGCCAGCAGCTTAACTCTGGGGCCGCAGGGCTACGAGCAGTACTTC. Translating it yields CASSLTLGPQGYEQYF.

The genes are TRBV12-3 or TRBV12-4 and TRBJ1-1, with D uncertain. V lost 3 bases, J lost 1 base, and 6 bases lay in between. This CDR3 comprises 13 residues. The CDR3 here is CASSFFSNTEAFF. The CDR3 DNA follows: TGTGCCAGCAGTTTTTTCTCGAACACTGAAGCTTTCTTT.

The chain recombines TRBV9 with TRBJ2-1; D may be TRBD2 (6 bases). The CDR3 covers 16 residues. Trimming shortened V by 0 bases and J by 4 bases, and 14 bases separated the two germline ends. The germline CDR1 and CDR2 sequences are SGDLS and YYNGEE. The CDR3 DNA reads as TGTGCCAGCAGCGTAGGGGTCCAGCGGGCGTACAATGAGCAGTTCTTC. Amino acids: CASSVGVQRAYNEQFF. Based on the CDR3 plus reference TRBV9 and TRBJ2-1, the full variable domain is DSGVTQTPKHLITATGQRVTLRCSPRSGDLSVYWYQQSLDQGLQFLIQYYNGEERAKGNILERFSAQQFPDLHSELNLSSLELGDSALYFCASSVGVQRAYNEQFFGPGTRLTVL.

V gene TRBV6-5 combines with J gene TRBJ2-7; 8 nucleotides agree with TRBD2. Germline-derived CDR1 and CDR2 are MNHEY and SVGAGI. The CDR3 consists of 14 residues. J was trimmed by 3 bases and V by 6 bases; bases with no gene match: 7. The CDR3 sequence: CASSRGLGVYEQYF. CDR3 in DNA: TGTGCCAGCAGCCGGGGACTAGGAGTCTACGAGCAGTACTTC.

This clone was observed many times. The chain has TRBV6-5 and TRBJ1-5, with D tentatively TRBD1 (5 bases). Germline-derived CDR1 and CDR2 are MNHEY and SVGAGI. V lost 2 bases and J 9 bases, leaving 17 bases between the germline ends. The CDR3 is made up of 15 amino acids. This CDR3 is CASSYASIGRGPQHF. CDR3 DNA sequence: TGTGCCAGCAGTTACGCGTCGATAGGGAGGGGGCCCCAGCATTTT.

The V gene is TRBV9, the J gene TRBJ2-1, with 8 bases lining up with TRBD2. Germline-derived CDR1 and CDR2 are SGDLS and YYNGEE. V gave up 2 bases and J gave up 3 bases; unmatched junction bases: 4. The CDR3 contains 15 residues. CDR3 protein: CASSVSSGIYNEQFF. CDR3 sequence (DNA): TGTGCCAGCAGCGTCAGTAGCGGGATCTACAATGAGCAGTTCTTC.

CDR3 in DNA: TGTGCCAGCAGCCGAAAAGGGGCCAGCTCTGGAAACACCATATATTTT. Translating it yields CASSRKGASSGNTIYF. V usage is TRBV3-1 (or the pseudogene TRBV3-2) and J usage is TRBJ1-3, with D perhaps matching TRBD1 (5 bases). Germline CDR1 is LGHDT and CDR2 is YNNKEL (reference sequence). V was shortened by 4 bases and J by 0 bases, with 13 bases between the two germline ends. This CDR3 contains 16 residues.

V gene TRBV18 combines with J gene TRBJ2-7, with TRBD1 matching 10 bases. This CDR3 has 14 amino acids. The germline V gene has CDR1 KGHSH and CDR2 LQKENI. V gave up 5 bases and J gave up 6 bases; unmatched junction bases: 7. The CDR3 region is CASSADRGRSEQYF. The CDR3 DNA follows: TGTGCCAGCTCAGCCGACAGGGGGCGGTCCGAGCAGTACTTC.

This chain uses TRBV28 with TRBJ1-2; weak D call: TRBD1 (6 bases). The CDR3 has 14 amino acids. The germline CDR1 and CDR2 sequences are MDHEN and SYDVKM. The V end lost 6 bases, the J end lost 1 base, and 12 bases lay between the germline ends. CDR3 DNA: TGTGCCAGCAGCTCTCAGGGGATTAACTATGGCTACACCTTC. It specifies CASSSQGINYGYTF.

The V gene is TRBV6-6, the J gene TRBJ1-6; 9 nucleotides align to TRBD1. V shed 5 bases, J shed 4 bases, and the junction held 3 bases outside the gene matches. Germline CDR1 is MNHNY and CDR2 is SVGAGI (reference sequence). The CDR3 runs to 15 residues. CDR3: CASSETGGYNSPLHF. CDR3 coding DNA: TGTGCCAGCAGTGAGACAGGGGGTTATAATTCACCCCTCCACTTT.

Note on this clone: One junction end does not reproduce the germline sequence, and a read error may be involved. The sample has other DNA sequences that encode this CDR3 too. The V call is TRBV27, the J call TRBJ2-7, with 7 bases lining up with TRBD1. The CDR3 runs 16 residues. Germline V CDR1 and CDR2: MNHEY, SMNVEV (reference sequence). This CDR3 reads CASSHGQAISSYEQYF. CDR3 nucleotides: TGTGCCAGCAGTCATGGACAGGCTATCAGCTCCTACGAACAGTACTTC.

The rearrangement uses TRBV5-3 and TRBJ2-2; 10 bases match TRBD2. TRBV5-3 is filed as an ORF, its function uncertain. V was pared by 6 bases and J by 1 base, with 15 bases of the junction left unmatched. The CDR3 is 19 residues long. The CDR3: CARMSFVASGSENTGELFF. The CDR3 bases are TGTGCCAGAATGTCCTTTGTGGCTAGCGGGAGTGAGAACACCGGGGAGCTGTTTTTT.

The gene calls are TRBV30 and TRBJ2-5; 11 bases agree with TRBD2. CDR1 GTSNPN and CDR2 SVGIG come from the germline V gene (reference sequence). CDR3 size: 14 residues. Losses at the gene ends were 3 bases for V and 2 bases for J; bases not matched to a gene: 2. DNA of the CDR3: TGTGCCTGGAGGACTAGCGGGGCTCAAGAGACCCAGTACTTC. Translated, it gives CAWRTSGAQETQYF. Full variable domain (outside the CDR3, taken from reference TRBV30 and TRBJ2-5): SQTIHQWPATLVQPVGSPLSLECTVEGTSNPNLYWYRQAAGRGLQLLFYSVGIGQISSEVPQNLSASRPQDRQFILSSKKLLLSDSGFYLCAWRTSGAQETQYFGPGTRLLVL.

The chain employs TRBV7-9 and TRBJ2-5; D remains unclear. Germline CDR1 and CDR2: SEHNR and FQNEAQ (reference sequence). This CDR3 contains 12 residues. V gave up 5 bases and J gave up 5 bases, with 9 bases separating them. The CDR3 loop reads CASSLGTETQYF. DNA for the CDR3: TGTGCCAGCAGCCTGGGCACGGAGACCCAGTACTTC.

V gene TRBV27 combines with J gene TRBJ2-3, with D possibly being TRBD2 (6 bases). The CDR3 loop spans 15 amino acids. The V and J ends lost 5 bases and 2 bases respectively, with 14 bases between them. CDR1 is MNHEY and CDR2 is SMNVEV in the germline V gene (reference sequence). The CDR3 nucleotides read TGTGCCAGCAGTCCGGGACTCCCAATCACAGATACGCAGTATTTT. This gives the protein CASSPGLPITDTQYF.

The chain uses TRBV18 and TRBJ2-5; possible D gene TRBD2, 5 bases. V lost 4 bases to trimming and J lost 5 bases, with 17 bases between them. The germline V gene has CDR1 KGHSH and CDR2 LQKENI. CDR3 length equals 15 residues. CDR3 amino acids: CASSLLARGSETQYF. The CDR3 coding sequence is TGTGCCAGCTCACTTCTAGCCAGAGGTTCGGAGACCCAGTACTTC.

The chain carries TRBV5-4 and TRBJ2-1; TRBD2 matches 11 bases. V dropped 7 bases and J dropped 10; count of bases not matched to a gene: 16. Germline loops: CDR1 SGHNT, CDR2 YYREEE (reference sequence). The CDR3 covers 16 residues. The CDR3 region has the DNA TGTGCCAGCGCCCCGACCCTACTAGCGGGGGAGTACGAGCAGTTCTTC. Amino acid sequence: CASAPTLLAGEYEQFF. The full variable domain, its missing parts supplied by reference TRBV5-4 and TRBJ2-1, is ETGVTQSPTHLIKTRGQQVTLRCSSQSGHNTVSWYQQALGQGPQFIFQYYREEENGRGNFPPRFSGLQFPNYSSELNVNALELDDSALYLCASAPTLLAGEYEQFFGPGTRLTVL.

The chain joins TRBV3-1 (or the pseudogene TRBV3-2) to TRBJ2-7; the D gene is possibly TRBD2 (5 bases). Trimming cost V 4 bases and J 3 bases, with 13 bases left between them. The CDR3 has 14 residues. CDR1 and CDR2 (germline): LGHDT, YNNKEL (reference sequence). The CDR3 sequence: CASSPDWRNYEQYV. The CDR3 nucleotides read TGTGCCAGCAGCCCGGACTGGCGCAACTACGAGCAGTACGTC.

The chain recombines TRBV19 with TRBJ2-1, with D possibly being TRBD2 (6 bases). CDR1 is LNHDA, CDR2 SQIVND, per germline (reference sequence). The CDR3 extends over 13 amino acids. V lost 9 bases and J lost 7, with 16 bases in between. CDR3 residues: CASQRDSLNEQFF. As DNA, the CDR3 is TGTGCCAGCCAACGGGACTCACTAAATGAGCAGTTCTTC.

The chain combines TRBV5-6 with TRBJ1-3; D gene ambiguous. Trimming pared 0 bases from V and 9 bases from J, leaving 10 bases between. CDR3 size: 13 residues. Germline CDR1 SGHDT, CDR2 YYEEEE. CDR3 DNA: TGTGCCAGCAGCTTGGTAGGAGGACGCACCATATATTTT. It encodes CASSLVGGRTIYF.

This rearrangement joins TRBV24-1 to TRBJ2-1; D is possibly TRBD1 (5 bases). The CDR3 extends over 16 amino acids. Germline V gives CDR1 KGHDR, CDR2 SFDVKD. V was cut by 2 bases and J by 0 bases, with 10 bases left in between. DNA for the CDR3: TGTGCCACCAGTGATTCTGACAGCAGCTCCTACAATGAGCAGTTCTTC. Encoded protein: CATSDSDSSSYNEQFF.

The rearrangement joins TRBV5-4 to TRBJ2-3; D not resolved. V was pared by 2 bases and J by 3 bases, with 10 bases between. This CDR3 contains 14 residues. From germline, CDR1 is SGHNT and CDR2 YYREEE (reference sequence). The CDR3 DNA sequence: TGTGCCAGCAGCTTACGACTTGTAACAGATACGCAGTATTTT. Translating gives CASSLRLVTDTQYF.

The rearrangement links TRBV27 to TRBJ2-1; tentatively, D is TRBD2 (5 bases). CDR3 length: 14 residues. CDR1 is MNHEY, CDR2 SMNVEV, per germline (reference sequence). Trimming removed 8 bases from V and 0 bases from J, with 11 bases in between. As DNA, the CDR3 is TGTGCCAGCGCCCTGGACTCCTCCTACAATGAGCAGTTCTTC. The encoded protein is CASALDSSYNEQFF.

The chain links TRBV27 to TRBJ2-7; the match to TRBD2 covers 7 bases. The V segment lost 5 bases and the J segment 3 bases; nucleotides outside the gene matches: 7. Germline values: CDR1 MNHEY, CDR2 SMNVEV (reference sequence). The CDR3 loop spans 14 amino acids. CDR3 in DNA: TGTGCCAGCAGTCCCGGGGGGAAACTCTACGAGCAGTACGTC. The encoded protein is CASSPGGKLYEQYV.

The chain links TRBV5-6 to TRBJ2-1; 7 bases fit TRBD1. This CDR3 has 15 residues. Per the germline V gene, CDR1 is SGHDT and CDR2 is YYEEEE. V gave up 4 bases and J gave up 0 bases; unmatched junction bases: 4. Here the CDR3 reads CASSTGQNSYNEQFF. The CDR3 nucleotides read TGTGCCAGCAGCACGGGACAGAACTCCTACAATGAGCAGTTCTTC.

This chain uses TRBV5-5 with TRBJ2-7, with 16 bases aligning to TRBD2. CDR1 is SGHKS and CDR2 is YYEKEE in the germline V gene (reference sequence). The CDR3 consists of 20 residues. V was pared by 4 bases and J by 3 bases, with 16 bases of the junction left unmatched. CDR3 DNA: TGTGCCAGCAGCCCAGAACCGGGACTAGCGGGAGGGCCAGTCGTCTACGAGCAGTACTTC. It translates to CASSPEPGLAGGPVVYEQYF.